This is a list of T cell receptor beta chains from one sample in a study of blood T cell repertoires in COVID-19. Method: immunoSEQ multiplex PCR; TCRdb's copy keeps in-frame clones and lacks some. Among 130,000 to 150,000 clones listed, 65% to 85% were seen once. The sample taken for sequencing was PBMCs or T cells enriched from blood (not recorded which). The source of these receptors is a woman aged 45 to 65 who had been exposed to COVID-19. The CDR3 runs from the conserved cysteine through the conserved F or W. D genes are given only for firm matches. Clone size is shown for a subset of rows, as once, few, many or a class of expanded clone.

-	TRBD2	TRBV7-9	TRBJ2-3	TGTGCCAGCAGCTTACACAAACGGGCGGGGGGCACAGATACGCAGTATTTT	CASSLHKRAGGTDTQYF
-	TRBD1	TRBV29-1	TRBJ1-2	TGCAGCGTTGCGGTCCTCGGCGGGACAGGGTCCCCTAACTATGGCTACACCTTC	CSVAVLGGTGSPNYGYTF
-	TRBD2	TRBV7-2	TRBJ2-5	TGTGCCAGCAGCTTACAACTAGCGGAGAGGGAGACCCAGTACTTC	CASSLQLAERETQYF
-	TRBD1	TRBV27	TRBJ1-5	TGTGCCAGCAGGATCCGACAGGGGGGCAATCAGCCCCAGCATTTT	CASRIRQGGNQPQHF
-	-	TRBV5-8	TRBJ1-1	TGTGCCAGCACCCCGTGGGACACCCAAATCGAAGCTTTCTTT	CASTPWDTQIEAFF
-	-	TRBV7-2	TRBJ1-5	TGTGCCAGCAGCAACTATAGCAATCAGCCCCAGCATTTT	CASSNYSNQPQHF
-	TRBD1	TRBV2	TRBJ1-5	TGTGCCAGCAGTGGGGGGACAGTCTTTTCAGCCCAGCATTTT	CASSGGTVFSAQHF
-	TRBD2	TRBV4-1	TRBJ2-3	TGCGCCAGCAGCCAAGACGAAGCTAGCGGGAGGGCCAGGGCAGATACGCAGTATTTT	CASSQDEASGRARADTQYF
-	-	TRBV11-3	TRBJ1-1	TGTGCCAGCAGCTTAGGAGGGGGAAACACTGAAGCTTTCTTT	CASSLGGGNTEAFF
once	TRBD2	TRBV7-3	TRBJ2-7	TGTGCCAGCAGCTTAATCGCGGTTGGGAGGGTCGAGCAGTACTTC	CASSLIAVGRVEQYF
-	TRBD1	TRBV19	TRBJ1-2	TGTGCCAGTAGTACAGTCTCGACAGGGTCAGTATATGGCTACACCTTC	CASSTVSTGSVYGYTF
-	TRBD2	TRBV9	TRBJ2-3	TGTGCCAGCAGCGTCAGCGGGGTGGACACAGATACGCAGTATTTT	CASSVSGVDTDTQYF
-	TRBD2	TRBV7-2	TRBJ2-4	TGTGCCAGCAGCTCGGTGACTAGCGGGGGAGATCAGTACTTC	CASSSVTSGGDQYF
-	TRBD1	TRBV18	TRBJ1-6	TGTGCCAGCTCACCGCCTCAGGGGGTGGGTTCACCCCTCCACTTT	CASSPPQGVGSPLHF
-	-	TRBV29-1	TRBJ1-2	TGCAGCGTTGATATAGGGAGCAACTATGGCTACACCTTC	CSVDIGSNYGYTF
-	-	TRBV5-4	TRBJ2-1	TGTGCCAGCAGCTTGCTACACAATGAGCAGTTCTTC	CASSLLHNEQFF
-	-	TRBV7-2	TRBJ1-1	TGTGCCAGCAGCTCCCAGGGGTCGAACACTGAAGCTTTCTTT	CASSSQGSNTEAFF
-	TRBD2	TRBV27	TRBJ2-4	TGTGCCAGCAGTTTGTCTAGCGGGAGTGGTGCCAAAAACATTCAGTACTTC	CASSLSSGSGAKNIQYF
few	-	TRBV7-3	TRBJ1-1	TGTGCCAGCAGCTACCCCTACCCAAGGGGCGCTTTCTTT	CASSYPYPRGAFF
-	-	TRBV28	TRBJ1-5	TGTGCCAGCAGTTTTACGTTCGGTCAGCCCCAGCATTTT	CASSFTFGQPQHF
-	TRBD2	TRBV5-4	TRBJ2-5	TGTGCCAGCAGCTCCCCGGGGGGAGAGACCCAGTACTTC	CASSSPGGETQYF
-	-	TRBV6-6	TRBJ1-1	TGTGCCAGCAGTTACTCGCGACCTTCGGCAGGTGAAGCTTTCTTT	CASSYSRPSAGEAFF
few	TRBD1	TRBV19	TRBJ1-1	TGTGCCAGTAAAGTTGTCAGGGGGCAGGGCGGCACTGAAGCTTTCTTT	CASKVVRGQGGTEAFF
-	TRBD2	TRBV4-1	TRBJ2-3	TGCGCCAGCAGCCAAGTACAACTAGCGGGGGATACGCAGTATTTT	CASSQVQLAGDTQYF
-	TRBD2	TRBV15	TRBJ2-1	TGTGCCACCAGCAGAGACGGACTAGCGGGGGGGCTCTACAATGAGCAGTTCTTC	CATSRDGLAGGLYNEQFF
-	-	TRBV7-9	TRBJ1-1	TGTGCCAGCTCAACCCGGGAAACTGAAGCTTTCTTT	CASSTRETEAFF
-	-	TRBV7-9	TRBJ1-2	TGTGCCAGCAGCCGGGGGGTGGATGGCTACACCTTC	CASSRGVDGYTF
few	-	TRBV19	TRBJ1-2	TGTGCCAGTAGGGCCGGGACAAGGGATCGCTATGGCTACACCTTC	CASRAGTRDRYGYTF
-	-	TRBV7-9	TRBJ1-3	TGTGCCAGCAGCCGAGCCGTTACTGGAAACACCATATATTTT	CASSRAVTGNTIYF
once	TRBD2	TRBV7-2	TRBJ2-7	TGTGCCAGCAGGCGAACTAGCGGGACAACCTACGAGCAGTACTTC	CASRRTSGTTYEQYF
-	-	TRBV7-9	TRBJ1-1	TGTGCCAGCAGCTTATGGGGGGGAGCTTTCTTT	CASSLWGGAFF
-	-	TRBV29-1	TRBJ1-1	TGCAGCGTTGCTAGGGGACTCGGAGGGGACACTGAAGCTTTCTTT	CSVARGLGGDTEAFF
-	-	TRBV7-9	TRBJ1-1	TGTGCCAGCAGCTTACGATTTGGGAGGGGGATGAACACTGAAGCTTTCTTT	CASSLRFGRGMNTEAFF
once	TRBD1	TRBV5-4	TRBJ2-2	TGTGCCAGCAGCAGAGACAGGGCTCGCACCGGGGAGCTGTTTTTT	CASSRDRARTGELFF
once	TRBD2	TRBV11-3	TRBJ2-7	TGTGCCAGCAGCCGGGAGGGCTACGAGCAGTACTTC	CASSREGYEQYF
-	-	TRBV18	TRBJ2-2	TGTGCCAGCTCACCACAGCCGGGTACCGGGGAGCTGTTTTTT	CASSPQPGTGELFF
-	-	TRBV4-1	TRBJ1-5	TGCGCCAGCTCCTCCGGGACATCAAGCAATCAGCCCCAGCATTTT	CASSSGTSSNQPQHF
-	TRBD1	TRBV5-1	TRBJ1-5	TGCGCCAGCAGCTTCGAGGGGGCTGGACAGCCCCAGCATTTT	CASSFEGAGQPQHF